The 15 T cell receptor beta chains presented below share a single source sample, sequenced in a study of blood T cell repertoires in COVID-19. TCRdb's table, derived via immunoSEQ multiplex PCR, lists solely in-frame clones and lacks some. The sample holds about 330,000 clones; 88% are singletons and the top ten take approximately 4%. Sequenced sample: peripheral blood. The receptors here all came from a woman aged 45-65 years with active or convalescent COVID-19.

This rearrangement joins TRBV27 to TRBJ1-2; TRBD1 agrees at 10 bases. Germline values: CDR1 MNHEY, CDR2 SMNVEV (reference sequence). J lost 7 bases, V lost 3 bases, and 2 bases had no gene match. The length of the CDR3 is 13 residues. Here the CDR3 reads CASSFGTGVGYTF. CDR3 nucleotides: TGTGCCAGCAGTTTTGGGACAGGGGTTGGCTACACCTTC.

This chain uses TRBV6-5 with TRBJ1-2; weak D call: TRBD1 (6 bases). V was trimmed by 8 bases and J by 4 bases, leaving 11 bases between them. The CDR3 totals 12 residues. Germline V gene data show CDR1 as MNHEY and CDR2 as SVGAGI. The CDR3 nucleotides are TGTGCCAGCGGGGACACCTTCTATGGCTACACCTTC. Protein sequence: CASGDTFYGYTF.

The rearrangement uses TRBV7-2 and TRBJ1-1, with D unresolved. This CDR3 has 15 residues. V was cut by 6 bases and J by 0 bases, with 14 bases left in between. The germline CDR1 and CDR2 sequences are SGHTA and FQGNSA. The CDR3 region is CASRSYDTLNTEAFF. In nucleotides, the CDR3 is TGTGCCAGCAGATCTTACGACACTCTGAACACTGAAGCTTTCTTT.

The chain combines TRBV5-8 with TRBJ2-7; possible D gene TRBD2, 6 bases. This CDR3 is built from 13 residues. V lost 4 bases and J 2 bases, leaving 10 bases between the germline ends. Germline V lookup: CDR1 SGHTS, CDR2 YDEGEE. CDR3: CASSAGLPYEQYF. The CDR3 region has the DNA TGTGCCAGCAGCGCGGGACTTCCCTACGAGCAGTACTTC.

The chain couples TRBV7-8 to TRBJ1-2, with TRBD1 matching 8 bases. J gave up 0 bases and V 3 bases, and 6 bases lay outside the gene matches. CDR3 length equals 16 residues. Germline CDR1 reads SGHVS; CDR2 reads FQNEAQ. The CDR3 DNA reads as TGTGCCAGCAGCTTCTCCGGGACAGGCGCTAACTATGGCTACACCTTC. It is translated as CASSFSGTGANYGYTF.

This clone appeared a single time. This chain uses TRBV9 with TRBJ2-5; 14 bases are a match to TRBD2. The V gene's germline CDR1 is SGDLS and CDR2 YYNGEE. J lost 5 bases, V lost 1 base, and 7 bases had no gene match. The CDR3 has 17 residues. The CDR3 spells CASSVSTSGGAMETQYF. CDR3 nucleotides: TGTGCCAGCAGCGTATCGACTAGCGGGGGGGCGATGGAGACCCAGTACTTC.

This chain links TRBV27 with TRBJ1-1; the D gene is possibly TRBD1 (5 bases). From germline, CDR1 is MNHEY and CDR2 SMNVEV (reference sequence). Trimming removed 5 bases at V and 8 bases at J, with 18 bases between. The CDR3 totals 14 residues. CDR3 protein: CASSGGAVVGEAFF. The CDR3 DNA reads TGTGCCAGCAGTGGAGGGGCCGTGGTGGGGGAAGCTTTCTTT.

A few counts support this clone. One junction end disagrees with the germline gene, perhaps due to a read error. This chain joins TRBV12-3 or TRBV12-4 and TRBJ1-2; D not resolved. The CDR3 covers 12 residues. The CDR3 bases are TGTGCCATCAGTAGGACTGGCTATGGCTACACCTTC. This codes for CAISRTGYGYTF.

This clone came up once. CDR3 protein: CASSLQVEETQYF. CDR3 nucleotide sequence: TGCGCCAGCAGCTTGCAGGTGGAAGAGACCCAGTACTTC. The V and J genes are TRBV5-1 and TRBJ2-5; no definite D call. The CDR3 has 13 amino acids. V lost 1 base and J 3 bases, leaving 7 bases between the germline ends. Germline CDR1 SGHRS, CDR2 YFSETQ.

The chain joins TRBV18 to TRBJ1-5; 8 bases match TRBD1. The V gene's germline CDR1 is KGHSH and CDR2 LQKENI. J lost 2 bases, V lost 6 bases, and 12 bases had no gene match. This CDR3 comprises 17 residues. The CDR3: CASSPGQGNGGNQPQHF. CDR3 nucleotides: TGTGCCAGCTCGCCAGGACAGGGAAATGGGGGCAATCAGCCCCAGCATTTT.

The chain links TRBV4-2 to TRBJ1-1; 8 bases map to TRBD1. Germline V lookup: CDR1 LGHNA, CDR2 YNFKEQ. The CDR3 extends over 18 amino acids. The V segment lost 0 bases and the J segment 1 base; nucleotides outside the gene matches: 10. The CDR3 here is CASSQEPGQGRRNTEAFF. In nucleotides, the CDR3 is TGTGCCAGCAGCCAAGAGCCCGGACAGGGAAGGCGGAACACTGAAGCTTTCTTT.

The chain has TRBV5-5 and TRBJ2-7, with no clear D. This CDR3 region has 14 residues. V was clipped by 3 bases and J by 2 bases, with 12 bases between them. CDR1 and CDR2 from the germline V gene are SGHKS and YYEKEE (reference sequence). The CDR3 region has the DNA TGTGCCAGCAGCTCTGATAGCCGAACCTACGAGCAGTACTTC. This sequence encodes CASSSDSRTYEQYF.

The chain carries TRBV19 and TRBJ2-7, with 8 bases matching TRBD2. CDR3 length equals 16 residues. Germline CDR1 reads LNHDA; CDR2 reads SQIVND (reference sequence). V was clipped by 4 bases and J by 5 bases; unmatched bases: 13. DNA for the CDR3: TGTGCCAGTAGTAGTCGCCGTCCGGGGGGGGTAAACGAGCAGTACTTC. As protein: CASSSRRPGGVNEQYF.

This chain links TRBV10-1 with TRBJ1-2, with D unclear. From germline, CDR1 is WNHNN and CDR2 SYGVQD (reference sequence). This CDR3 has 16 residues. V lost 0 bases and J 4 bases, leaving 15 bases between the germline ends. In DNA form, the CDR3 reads TGCGCCAGCAGTGAGTCGTTGAGACCGTCGGGCTATGGCTACACCTTC. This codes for CASSESLRPSGYGYTF.

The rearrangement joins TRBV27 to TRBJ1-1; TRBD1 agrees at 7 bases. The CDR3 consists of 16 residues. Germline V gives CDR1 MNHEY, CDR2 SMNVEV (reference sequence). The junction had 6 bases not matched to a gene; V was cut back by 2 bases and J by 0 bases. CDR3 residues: CASSLGNRGLNTEAFF. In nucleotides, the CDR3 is TGTGCCAGCAGTTTAGGAAACAGGGGCCTGAACACTGAAGCTTTCTTT.